The 13 T cell receptor beta chains reported below all come from one sample, sequenced in a study of blood T cells in healthy people across ages. Primed by a sample-barcoded 5' primer and a J-beta primer mix, a second PCR proceeded for 7 to 11 cycles. In TCRdb, the 5' RACE reads were re-called with MiXCR into one record per CDR3 protein. This sample yields over 600,000 distinct CDR3 sequences, of which more than 35% are seen a single time; roughly 18% belongs to the top ten. Sample: blood. These receptors all stem from a man aged 80 or over in good health.

The sample holds a few counts of this clonotype. The chain recombines TRBV28 with TRBJ1-4; maybe TRBD1 (6 bases). The germline V gene encodes CDR1 MDHEN and CDR2 SYDVKM. V was clipped by 5 bases and J by 0 bases, with 13 bases between them. This CDR3 contains 16 residues. The CDR3 region has the DNA TGTGCCAGCAGTCTAAGGGGGGCGGCAACTAATGAAAAACTGTTTTTT. Its translation is CASSLRGAATNEKLFF.

This chain connects TRBV4-2 to TRBJ1-1; D gene unclear. Germline values: CDR1 LGHNA, CDR2 YNFKEQ. The CDR3 contains 17 residues. Trimming removed 1 base from V and 0 bases from J, with 15 bases in between. The CDR3 DNA sequence: TGTGCCAGCAGCCAAGTAGTTCGAGCGAGAATGAACACTGAAGCTTTCTTT. This gives the protein CASSQVVRARMNTEAFF.

To note about this clonotype: With a much larger clone just one base away, this may be a read error. The chain joins TRBV12-3 or TRBV12-4 to TRBJ1-1; D is unclear. V was cut by 6 bases and J by 1 base, with 3 bases left in between. This CDR3 comprises 11 residues. Here the CDR3 reads CASRPNTEAFF. The CDR3 nucleotides read TGTGCCAGCAGACCGAACACTGAAGCTTTCTTT.

V gene TRBV7-3 combines with J gene TRBJ2-6; D uncertain. V was trimmed by 3 bases and J by 0 bases, leaving 15 bases between them. This CDR3 comprises 18 residues. Looked up from germline, CDR1 is SGHTA and CDR2 is FQGTGA. CDR3 loop: CASSFGFAGYSGANVLTF. The CDR3 nucleotides read TGTGCCAGCAGCTTTGGTTTCGCAGGCTACTCTGGGGCCAACGTCCTGACTTTC.

The V call is TRBV19, the J call TRBJ2-7; D possibly matches TRBD1 or TRBD2 (5 bases each). CDR3 length equals 14 residues. CDR1 and CDR2 (germline): LNHDA, SQIVND (reference sequence). The V gene lost 6 bases and the J gene lost 2 bases, with 14 bases spanning the gap. The CDR3 DNA reads TGTGCCAGTAGGAACCGGGACGGAACCTACGAGCAGTACTTC. Translated, it gives CASRNRDGTYEQYF.

This clonotype was counted only a few times. The CDR3 DNA reads as TGTGCCAGCAGTGGAGGACAGGCCCTCGTGGGTGAGCAGTTCTTC. It codes for CASSGGQALVGEQFF. The chain recombines TRBV2 with TRBJ2-1, with 7 bases identical to TRBD1. The CDR3 length is 15 residues. In germline, CDR1 is SNHLY, CDR2 FYNNEI. Trimming removed 4 bases from V and 9 bases from J; junction bases left unmatched: 12.

The chain is built from TRBV7-2 and TRBJ2-5; 9 bases map to TRBD2. The CDR3 is made up of 15 amino acids. Germline trimming cut 1 base from V and 5 bases from J; bases unmatched to any gene: 5. Germline values: CDR1 SGHTA, CDR2 FQGNSA. CDR3 loop: CASSLGSGRSETQYF. The CDR3 DNA reads as TGTGCCAGCAGCTTAGGGAGCGGGAGGTCGGAGACCCAGTACTTC. The whole variable domain, remainder taken from reference TRBV7-2 and TRBJ2-5, is GAGVSQSPSNKVTEKGKDVELRCDPISGHTALYWYRQSLGQGLEFLIYFQGNSAPDKSGLPSDRFSAERTGGSVSTLTIQRTQQEDSAVYLCASSLGSGRSETQYFGPGTRLLVL.

The chain has TRBV6-1 and TRBJ1-1, with D unresolved. CDR3 size: 13 residues. V was trimmed by 2 bases and J by 11 bases, leaving 15 bases between them. Germline assignment: CDR1 MNHNS and CDR2 SASEGT. The DNA of the CDR3 is TGTGCCAGCAGTGAACGGGCAGGCGTCAGTGCTTTCTTT. Amino acid sequence: CASSERAGVSAFF.

This chain uses TRBV10-3 with TRBJ2-4, with D unresolved. The J call is uncertain, as TRBJ2-7 better fits the DNA end. This CDR3 has 12 residues. CDR1 and CDR2 from the germline V gene are ENHRY and SYGVKD. The CDR3 DNA is TGTGCCATCAGTGAGTCGGTGGGCGAGCAGTACTTC. Translating it yields CAISESVGEQYF.

This clonotype was detected a few times. The chain joins TRBV5-1 to TRBJ1-2, with D tentatively TRBD1 (5 bases). V gave up 4 bases and J gave up 6 bases, with 13 bases separating them. Germline-derived CDR1 and CDR2 are SGHRS and YFSETQ. CDR3 length: 13 residues. For the CDR3, the DNA is TGCGCCAGCAGCACCCAGGGTGGCGATGGCTACACCTTC. Protein: CASSTQGGDGYTF.

The V gene is TRBV27, the J gene TRBJ1-5, with a tentative D call TRBD1 (5 bases). V was trimmed by 4 bases and J by 6 bases, leaving 13 bases between them. This CDR3 comprises 14 residues. Looked up from germline, CDR1 is MNHEY and CDR2 is SMNVEV (reference sequence). The chain's CDR3 is CASSSRQGSQPQHF. The CDR3 DNA sequence: TGTGCCAGCAGTTCCCGGCAGGGTTCTCAGCCCCAGCATTTT.

On this clonotype: A clone one base away is much larger, so this may be a read error. The chain carries TRBV7-2 and TRBJ2-4; weak D call: TRBD1 (6 bases). The J call may be wrong; the DNA end is better matched by TRBJ2-7. Germline V gives CDR1 SGHTA, CDR2 FQGNSA. The CDR3 length is 14 residues. The CDR3 reads CASSPWDTTYEQYF. The DNA of the CDR3 is TGTGCCAGCAGCCCGTGGGACACCACCTACGAGCAGTACTTC.

This rearrangement joins TRBV5-1 to TRBJ2-7; D may be TRBD1 or TRBD2 (5 bases each). The germline V and J ends were trimmed by 1 base and 3 bases, with 8 bases remaining between them. This CDR3 comprises 13 residues. Per germline, CDR1 SGHRS and CDR2 YFSETQ. The CDR3 coding sequence is TGCGCCAGCAGCTTGTTTGGGGGCTACGAGCAGTACTTC. Protein sequence: CASSLFGGYEQYF.